This T cell receptor (beta chain) appears in the sequencing data of a study of a mutant IDH1 vaccine in newly diagnosed glioma. Study context: Vaccines were begun 4-6 weeks after radiotherapy alone, or with temozolomide cycles. Every participant had undergone radiotherapy, temozolomide, or both before, and most underwent both.

Libraries were prepared by immunoSEQ multiplex PCR; TCRdb keeps only in-frame clonotypes and omits some of them. The top ten hold around 5% of the sample, which has some 47,000 clones, around 81% seen once. As to this clone: The antigen is unknown.

Time point here: week 35, safety follow-up. Alongside topical imiquimod, each dose of vaccine comprised 300 ug of mutant IDH1 20-mer peptide. Patients, over weeks 1, 3, 5, 7, 11, 15, 19 and 23, received a total of eight vaccinations. CDR1 and CDR2 from the germline V gene are MNHEY and SVGAGI. The ends were cut back, 2 bases at V and 7 bases at J, with 15 bases in the middle. The CDR3 extends over 14 amino acids. The sequence was obtained from a middle-aged woman with glioma. Some clones in this sample may be carry-over from other donors' samples. This specimen was PBMCs, taken from a glioma patient whose treatment included an IDH1 peptide vaccine. The chain links TRBV6-5 to TRBJ2-7; maybe TRBD2 (5 bases). The CDR3 is CASSYRRALQEQYF. The CDR3 bases are TGTGCCAGCAGTTACCGGCGGGCTCTACAGGAGCAGTACTTC.